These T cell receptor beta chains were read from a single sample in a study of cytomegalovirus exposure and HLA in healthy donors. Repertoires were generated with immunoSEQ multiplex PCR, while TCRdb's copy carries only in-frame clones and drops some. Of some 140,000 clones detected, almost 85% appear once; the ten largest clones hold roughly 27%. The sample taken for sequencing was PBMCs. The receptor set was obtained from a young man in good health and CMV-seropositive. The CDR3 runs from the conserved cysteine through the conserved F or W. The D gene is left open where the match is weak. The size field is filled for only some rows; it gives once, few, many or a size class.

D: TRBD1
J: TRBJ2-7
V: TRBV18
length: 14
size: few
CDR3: CASSPTGTEGAKYF
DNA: TGTGCCAGCTCACCCACCGGGACAGAAGGCGCAAAGTACTTC

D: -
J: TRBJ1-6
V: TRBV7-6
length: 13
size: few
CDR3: CASRFPGNSPLHF
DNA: TGTGCCAGCAGGTTCCCAGGGAATTCACCCCTCCACTTT

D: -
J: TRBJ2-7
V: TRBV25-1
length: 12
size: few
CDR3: CASSGQTYEQYF
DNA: TGTGCCAGCTCAGGACAGACCTACGAGCAGTACTTC

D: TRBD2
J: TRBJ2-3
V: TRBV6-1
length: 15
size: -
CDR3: CASSEVSGRADTQYF
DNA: TGTGCCAGCAGTGAGGTGAGCGGGAGGGCAGATACGCAGTATTTT

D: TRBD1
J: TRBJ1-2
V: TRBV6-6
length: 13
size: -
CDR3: CASSYGQGGGYTF
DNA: TGTGCCAGCAGTTACGGACAGGGGGGCGGCTACACCTTC

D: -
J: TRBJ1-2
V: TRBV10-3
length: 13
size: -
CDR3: CAISDDIGYGYTF
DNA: TGTGCCATCAGTGATGACATAGGCTATGGCTACACCTTC

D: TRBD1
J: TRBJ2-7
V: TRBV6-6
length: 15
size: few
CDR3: CASSAWDRGGYEQYF
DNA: TGTGCCAGCAGTGCGTGGGACAGGGGAGGATACGAGCAGTACTTC

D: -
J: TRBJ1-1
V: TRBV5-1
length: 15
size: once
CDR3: CASSSPLAMNTEAFF
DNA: TGCGCCAGCAGCTCTCCGTTGGCCATGAACACTGAAGCTTTCTTT

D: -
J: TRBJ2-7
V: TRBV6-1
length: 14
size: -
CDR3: CASTPRAGLYEQYF
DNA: TGTGCCAGCACCCCGCGCGCGGGCCTCTACGAGCAGTACTTC

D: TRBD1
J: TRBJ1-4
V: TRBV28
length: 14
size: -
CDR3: CASSTTGGNEKLFF
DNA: TGTGCCAGCAGTACGACAGGGGGAAATGAAAAACTGTTTTTT

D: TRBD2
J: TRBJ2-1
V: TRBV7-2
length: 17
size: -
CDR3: CASSLMVLAGIYNEQFF
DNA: TGTGCCAGCAGCTTAATGGTGCTAGCGGGAATTTACAATGAGCAGTTCTTC

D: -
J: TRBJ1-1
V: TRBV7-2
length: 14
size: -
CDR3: CASSPWAGNTEAFF
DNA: TGTGCCAGCAGCCCGTGGGCGGGGAACACTGAAGCTTTCTTT

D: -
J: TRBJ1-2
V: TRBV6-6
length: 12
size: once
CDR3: CASSYPGYGYTF
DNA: TGTGCCAGCAGTTATCCAGGGTATGGCTACACCTTC

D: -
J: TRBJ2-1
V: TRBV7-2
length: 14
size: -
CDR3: CASSFLSSYNEQFF
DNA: TGTGCCAGCAGCTTCCTAAGCTCCTACAATGAGCAGTTCTTC

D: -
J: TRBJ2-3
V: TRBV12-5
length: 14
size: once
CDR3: CASGLVPLRVAQYF
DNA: TGTGCTAGTGGTTTGGTTCCCCTACGGGTAGCGCAGTATTTT

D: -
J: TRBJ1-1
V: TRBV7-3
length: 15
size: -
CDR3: CASSLTPGGGSEAFF
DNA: TGTGCCAGCAGCTTAACCCCAGGCGGGGGAAGTGAAGCTTTCTTT

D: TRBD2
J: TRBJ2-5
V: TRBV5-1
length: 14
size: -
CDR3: CASSLRGGSKTQYF
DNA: TGCGCCAGCAGCTTGAGGGGAGGGAGTAAGACCCAGTACTTC

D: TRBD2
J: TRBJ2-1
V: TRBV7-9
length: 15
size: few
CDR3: CASSLGLAEYNEQFF
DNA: TGTGCCAGCAGCTTAGGTCTAGCGGAGTACAATGAGCAGTTCTTC

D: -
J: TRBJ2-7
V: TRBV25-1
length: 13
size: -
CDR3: CASSDGQPYEQYF
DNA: TGTGCCAGCAGTGACGGACAGCCCTACGAGCAGTACTTC

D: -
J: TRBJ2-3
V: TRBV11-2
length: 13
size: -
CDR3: CASSSRLTDTQYF
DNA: TGTGCCAGCAGCTCCAGACTCACAGATACGCAGTATTTT

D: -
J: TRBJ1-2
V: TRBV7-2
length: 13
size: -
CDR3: CASSLEAGSGYTF
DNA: TGTGCCAGCAGCTTAGAGGCAGGTTCTGGCTACACCTTC

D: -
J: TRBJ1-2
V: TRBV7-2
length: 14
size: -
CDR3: CASSSDSDLYGYTF
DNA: TGTGCCAGCAGCTCAGACAGTGACCTCTATGGCTACACCTTC

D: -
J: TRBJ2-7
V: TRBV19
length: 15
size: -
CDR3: CASSTLIQGPYEQYF
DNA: TGTGCCAGTAGTACCCTGATACAGGGCCCCTACGAGCAGTACTTC

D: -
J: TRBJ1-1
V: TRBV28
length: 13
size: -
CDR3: CASSSARRTEAFF
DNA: TGTGCCAGCAGTTCAGCCCGGAGGACTGAAGCTTTCTTT

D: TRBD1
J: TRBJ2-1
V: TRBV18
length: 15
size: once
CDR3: CASSPGQGTYNEQFF
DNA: TGTGCCAGCTCACCGGGACAGGGAACCTACAATGAGCAGTTCTTC

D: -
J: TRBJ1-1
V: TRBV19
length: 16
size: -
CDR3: CASSIDMRTALTEAFF
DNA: TGTGCCAGTAGTATAGATATGAGGACAGCCCTCACTGAAGCTTTCTTT

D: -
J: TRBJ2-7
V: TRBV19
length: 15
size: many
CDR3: CASSRPAGGGYEQYF
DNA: TGTGCCAGTAGCAGACCGGCCGGGGGAGGATACGAGCAGTACTTC

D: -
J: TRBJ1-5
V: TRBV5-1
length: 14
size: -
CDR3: CASSPGLSNQPQHF
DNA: TGCGCCAGCAGCCCGGGACTCAGCAATCAGCCCCAGCATTTT

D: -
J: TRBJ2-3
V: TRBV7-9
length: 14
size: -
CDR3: CASSPWTSTDTQYF
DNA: TGTGCCAGCAGCCCGTGGACTAGCACAGATACGCAGTATTTT

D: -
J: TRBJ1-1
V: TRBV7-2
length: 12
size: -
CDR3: CASSLRGTEAFF
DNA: TGTGCCAGCAGCTTACGGGGCACTGAAGCTTTCTTT

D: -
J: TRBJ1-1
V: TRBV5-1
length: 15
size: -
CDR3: CASSLGNTVNTEAFF
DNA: TGCGCCAGCAGCTTGGGAAATACTGTGAACACTGAAGCTTTCTTT

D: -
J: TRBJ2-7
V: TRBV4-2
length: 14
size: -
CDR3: CASSQDRGSYEQYF
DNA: TGTGCCAGCAGCCAAGATAGGGGCAGTTACGAGCAGTACTTC

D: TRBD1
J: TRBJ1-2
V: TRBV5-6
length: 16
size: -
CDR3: CASSLFAGQGNYGYTF
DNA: TGTGCCAGCAGCTTGTTCGCCGGACAGGGGAACTATGGCTACACCTTC

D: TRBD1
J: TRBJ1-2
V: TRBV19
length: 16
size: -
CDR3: CASSPSDRSTNYGYTF
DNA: TGTGCCAGTAGTCCCTCGGACAGGTCTACTAACTATGGCTACACCTTC

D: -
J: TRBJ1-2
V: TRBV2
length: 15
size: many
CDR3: CASSARRETGYGYTF
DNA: TGTGCCAGCAGTGCTCGCAGGGAAACGGGCTATGGCTACACCTTC

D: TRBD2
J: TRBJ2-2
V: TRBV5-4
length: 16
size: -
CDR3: CASSPRLAGYTGELFF
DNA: TGTGCCAGCAGCCCTAGACTAGCGGGGTACACCGGGGAGCTGTTTTTT

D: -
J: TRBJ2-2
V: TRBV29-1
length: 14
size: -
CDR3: CSFGRTGNTGELFF
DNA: TGCAGCTTCGGTAGAACAGGGAACACCGGGGAGCTGTTTTTT

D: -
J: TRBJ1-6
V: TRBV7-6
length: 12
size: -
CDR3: CASRGQGSPLHF
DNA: TGTGCCAGCAGGGGCCAGGGCTCACCCCTCCACTTT

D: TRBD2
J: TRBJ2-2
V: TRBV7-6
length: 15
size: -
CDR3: CASGSGLASAGELFF
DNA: TGTGCCAGCGGCTCCGGACTAGCAAGCGCCGGGGAGCTGTTTTTT

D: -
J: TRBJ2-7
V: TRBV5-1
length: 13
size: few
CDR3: CASSFDGTYEQYF
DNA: TGCGCCAGCAGCTTTGACGGGACCTACGAGCAGTACTTC

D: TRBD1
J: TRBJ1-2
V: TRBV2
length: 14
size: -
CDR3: CASTPDRGFYGYTF
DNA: TGTGCCAGCACCCCGGACAGGGGCTTCTATGGCTACACCTTC

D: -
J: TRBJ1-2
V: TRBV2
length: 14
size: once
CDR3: CASSENRAYYGYTF
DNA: TGTGCCAGCAGTGAAAACAGGGCTTACTATGGCTACACCTTC

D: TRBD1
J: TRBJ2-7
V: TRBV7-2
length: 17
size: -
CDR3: CASSLRQGVRGRDEQYF
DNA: TGTGCCAGCAGCCTTCGACAAGGGGTCAGGGGGCGGGACGAGCAGTACTTC